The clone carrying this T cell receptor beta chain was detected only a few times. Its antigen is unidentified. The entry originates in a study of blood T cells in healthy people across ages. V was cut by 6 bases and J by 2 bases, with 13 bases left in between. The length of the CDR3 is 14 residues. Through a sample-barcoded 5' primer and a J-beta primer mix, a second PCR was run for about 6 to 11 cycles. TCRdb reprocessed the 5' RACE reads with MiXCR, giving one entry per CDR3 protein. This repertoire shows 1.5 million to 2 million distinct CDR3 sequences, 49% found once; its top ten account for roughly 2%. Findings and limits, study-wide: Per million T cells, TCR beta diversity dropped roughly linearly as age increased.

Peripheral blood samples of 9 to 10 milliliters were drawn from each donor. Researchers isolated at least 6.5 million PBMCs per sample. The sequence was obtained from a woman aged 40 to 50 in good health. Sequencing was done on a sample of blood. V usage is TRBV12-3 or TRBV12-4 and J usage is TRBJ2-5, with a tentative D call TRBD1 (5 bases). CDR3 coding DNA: TGTGCCAGCAGACCTAAACAGGAGCAAGAGACCCAGTACTTC. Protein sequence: CASRPKQEQETQYF.